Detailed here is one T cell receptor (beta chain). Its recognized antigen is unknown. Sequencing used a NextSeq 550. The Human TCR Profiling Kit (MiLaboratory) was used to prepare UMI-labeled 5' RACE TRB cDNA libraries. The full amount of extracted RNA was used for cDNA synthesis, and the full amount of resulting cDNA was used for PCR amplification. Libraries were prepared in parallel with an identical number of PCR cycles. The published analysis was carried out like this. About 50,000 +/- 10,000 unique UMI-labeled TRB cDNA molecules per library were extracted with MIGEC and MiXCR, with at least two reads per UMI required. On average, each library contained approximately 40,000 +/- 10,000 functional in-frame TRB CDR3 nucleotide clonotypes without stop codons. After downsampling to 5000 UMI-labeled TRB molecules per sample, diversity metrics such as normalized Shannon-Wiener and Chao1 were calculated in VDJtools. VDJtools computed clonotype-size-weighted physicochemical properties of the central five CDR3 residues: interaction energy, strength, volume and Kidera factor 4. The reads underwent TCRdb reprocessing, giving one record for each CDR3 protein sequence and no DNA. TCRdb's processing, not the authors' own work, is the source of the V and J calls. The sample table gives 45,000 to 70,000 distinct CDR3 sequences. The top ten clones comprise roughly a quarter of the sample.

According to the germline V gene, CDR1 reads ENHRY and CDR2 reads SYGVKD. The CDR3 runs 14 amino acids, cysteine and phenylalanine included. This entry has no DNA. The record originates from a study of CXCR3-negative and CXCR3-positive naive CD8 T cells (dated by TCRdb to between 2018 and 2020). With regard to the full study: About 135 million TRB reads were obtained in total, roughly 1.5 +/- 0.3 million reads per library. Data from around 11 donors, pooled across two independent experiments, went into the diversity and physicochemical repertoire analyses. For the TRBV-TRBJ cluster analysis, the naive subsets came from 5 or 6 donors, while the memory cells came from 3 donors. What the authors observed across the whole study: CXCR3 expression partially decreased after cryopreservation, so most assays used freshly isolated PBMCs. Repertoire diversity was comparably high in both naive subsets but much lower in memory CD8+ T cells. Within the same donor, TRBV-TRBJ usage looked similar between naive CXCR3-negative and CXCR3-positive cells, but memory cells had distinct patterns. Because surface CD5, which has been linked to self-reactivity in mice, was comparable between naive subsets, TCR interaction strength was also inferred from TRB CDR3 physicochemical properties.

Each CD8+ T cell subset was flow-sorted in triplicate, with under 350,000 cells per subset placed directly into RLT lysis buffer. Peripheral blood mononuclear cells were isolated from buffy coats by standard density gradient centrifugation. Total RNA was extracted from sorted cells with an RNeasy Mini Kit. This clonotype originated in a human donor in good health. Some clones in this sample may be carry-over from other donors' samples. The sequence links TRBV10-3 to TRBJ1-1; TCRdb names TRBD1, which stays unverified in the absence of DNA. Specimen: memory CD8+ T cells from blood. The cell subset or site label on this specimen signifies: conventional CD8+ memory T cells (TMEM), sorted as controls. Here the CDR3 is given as CAISESGGRTEAFF.